This T cell receptor (beta chain) derives from a study of human T cells and chemical hapten exposure. About the study: For the roughly 24-week duration of the study, patients were given weekly doses of diphenylcyclopropenone on the scalp.

Points from the study as a whole: Against controls, expanded TCRs gave rise to significantly more large CDR3 similarity clusters.

Worth noting for this clonotype: The antigen remains undetermined.

The germline CDR1 and CDR2 sequences are MNHEY and SMNVEV (reference sequence). The CDR3 runs to 16 residues. V trimming: 1 base; J trimming: 2 bases; junction bases outside the gene matches: 6. Documented time point: patch test 2, 6 weeks after DPC sensitization. Treatment described: therapeutic diphenylcyclopropenone sensitization with weekly scalp DPC. The template was total RNA from unfractionated whole blood. MiXCR, run by TCRdb on the RACE reads, gives a single entry per CDR3 protein. The sample has over 70,000 distinct CDR3 sequences; more than 9% are singletons. This TCR was recovered from a man between 18 and 29 years old with alopecia areata. Some clones in this sample may be carry-over from other donors' samples. This specimen consisted of whole blood, obtained in connection with sensitization to the hapten diphenylcyclopropenone (DPC). This sequence joins TRBV27 and TRBJ2-5; 8 bases are a match to TRBD2. The CDR3 nucleotides read TGTGCCAGCAGTTTATGGGGCGGGGGGATTCAAGAGACCCAGTACTTC. Translating gives CASSLWGGGIQETQYF.